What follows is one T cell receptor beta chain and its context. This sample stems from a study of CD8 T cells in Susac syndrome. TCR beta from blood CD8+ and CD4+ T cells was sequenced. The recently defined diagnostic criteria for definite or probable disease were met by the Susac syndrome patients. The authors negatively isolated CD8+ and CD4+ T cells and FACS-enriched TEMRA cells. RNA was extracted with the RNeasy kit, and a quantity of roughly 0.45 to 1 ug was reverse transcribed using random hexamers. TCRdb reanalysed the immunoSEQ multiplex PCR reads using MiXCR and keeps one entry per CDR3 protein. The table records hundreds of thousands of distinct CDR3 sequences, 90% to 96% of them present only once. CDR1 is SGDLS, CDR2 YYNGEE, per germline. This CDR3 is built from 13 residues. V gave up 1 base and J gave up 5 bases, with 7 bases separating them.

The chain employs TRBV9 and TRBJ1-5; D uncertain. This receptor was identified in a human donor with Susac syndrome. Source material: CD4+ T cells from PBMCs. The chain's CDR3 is CASSVREDQPQHF. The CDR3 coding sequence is TGTGCCAGCAGCGTAAGGGAGGATCAGCCCCAGCATTTT. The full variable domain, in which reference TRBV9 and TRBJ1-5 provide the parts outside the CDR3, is DSGVTQTPKHLITATGQRVTLRCSPRSGDLSVYWYQQSLDQGLQFLIQYYNGEERAKGNILERFSAQQFPDLHSELNLSSLELGDSALYFCASSVREDQPQHFGDGTRLSIL.